One and the same sample provided the 13 T cell receptor beta chains below, sequenced in a study of blood T cells in healthy people across ages. A second about 6 to 12 cycle PCR used barcoded and J-beta primers. One entry per CDR3 protein results from TCRdb running MiXCR on the 5' RACE reads. The sample consists of more than 700,000 distinct CDR3 sequences, approximately 55% of them appearing once. The sample comprised blood. The receptor set was obtained from a man older than 75 in good health.

The rearrangement joins TRBV28 to TRBJ2-7, with 8 bases matching TRBD1. The CDR3 is 16 residues long. In germline, CDR1 is MDHEN, CDR2 SYDVKM. With 5 bases clipped from V and 0 bases from J, the junction kept 9 bases outside the gene matches. The CDR3 nucleotides are TGTGCCAGCAGTAAGACGGGACAGGTCAGCTCCTACGAGCAGTACTTC. Translating it yields CASSKTGQVSSYEQYF. Filled out from reference TRBV28 and TRBJ2-7, the complete variable domain reads DVKVTQSSRYLVKRTGEKVFLECVQDMDHENMFWYRQDPGLGLRLIYFSYDVKMKEKGDIPEGYSVSREKKERFSLILESASTNQTSMYLCASSKTGQVSSYEQYFGPGTRLTVT.

This clonotype was detected only once. The gene calls are TRBV5-1 and TRBJ2-5; D is unresolved. The length of the CDR3 is 13 residues. In germline, CDR1 is SGHRS, CDR2 YFSETQ. Trimming cost V 0 bases and J 11 bases, with 14 bases left between them. The CDR3 sequence is CASSLDSGYGQYF. CDR3 bases: TGCGCCAGCAGCTTGGACAGTGGCTACGGGCAGTACTTC.

This clonotype showed up just a few times. The chain uses TRBV14 and TRBJ2-4, with D uncertain. Germline CDR1 SGHDN, CDR2 FVKESK. V was trimmed by 0 bases and J by 10 bases, leaving 7 bases between them. The CDR3 spans 12 residues. The CDR3 spells CASSQDSPIQYF. CDR3 bases: TGTGCCAGCAGCCAAGATAGTCCAATTCAGTACTTC.

The rearrangement uses TRBV5-1 and TRBJ1-4; D remains unclear. V lost 0 bases and J lost 11, with 14 bases in between. The CDR3 runs 14 residues. Germline V gene data show CDR1 as SGHRS and CDR2 as YFSETQ. This CDR3 reads CASSLGLSKRKLFF. In DNA form, the CDR3 reads TGCGCCAGCAGCTTGGGACTAAGCAAACGGAAACTGTTTTTT.

CDR3 sequence (DNA): TGTGCCAGCTCACCCGGGACAGGGAGTAAAGAAAAACTGTTTTTT. Amino acid sequence: CASSPGTGSKEKLFF. The V gene is TRBV18, the J gene TRBJ1-4, with 9 bases identical to TRBD1. CDR1 and CDR2 from the germline V gene are KGHSH and LQKENI. After removal of 3 bases from V and 8 bases from J, the junction contained 7 bases not matched to a gene. The CDR3 loop spans 15 amino acids.

This chain uses TRBV5-1 with TRBJ2-1, with 8 bases identical to TRBD2. Looked up from germline, CDR1 is SGHRS and CDR2 is YFSETQ. This CDR3 is 17 amino acids long. V shed 4 bases and J 7 bases; nucleotides not matched to a gene: 16. As DNA, the CDR3 is TGCGCCAGCAGCCTGGAGTTCGGAGCGGGAGAGGGTAATGAGCAGTTCTTC. Translated, it gives CASSLEFGAGEGNEQFF.

The V and J genes are TRBV6-2 or TRBV6-3 and TRBJ2-3; possible D gene TRBD2, 5 bases. CDR1 is MNHEY, CDR2 SVGEGT, per germline. The CDR3 length is 14 residues. V lost 10 bases and J 2 bases, leaving 16 bases between the germline ends. CDR3 coding DNA: TGTGCCATCGAAAAGCGGTTTCTCACAGATACGCAGTATTTT. Its protein is CAIEKRFLTDTQYF.

This clonotype was counted only a few times. The chain carries TRBV4-1 and TRBJ2-1, with 10 bases matching TRBD2. The germline CDR1 and CDR2 sequences are MGHRA and YSYEKL. The V and J ends lost 1 base and 3 bases, in that order; junction bases with no gene match: 3. This CDR3 region has 16 residues. The CDR3 nucleotides are TGCGCCAGCAGCCAAGTTTTAGCGGGAGGCTACAATGAGCAGTTCTTC. Residues: CASSQVLAGGYNEQFF.

V is TRBV29-1 and J is TRBJ1-4; TRBD1 agrees at 11 bases. The CDR3 contains 15 residues. Germline V lookup: CDR1 SQVTM, CDR2 ANQGSEA. With 5 bases clipped from V and 7 bases from J, the junction kept 9 bases outside the gene matches. DNA of the CDR3: TGCAGCGTTCAGCGGACAGGGGGCGGACCTGAAAAACTGTTTTTT. It specifies CSVQRTGGGPEKLFF.

The chain recombines TRBV27 with TRBJ2-6; TRBD2 might be the D (6 bases). Germline V CDR1 and CDR2: MNHEY, SMNVEV (reference sequence). The CDR3 loop spans 15 amino acids. Trimming removed 6 bases from V and 4 bases from J, with 13 bases in between. CDR3 sequence (DNA): TGTGCCAGCAGCACGGCGGGGATCGGGGCCAACGTCCTGACTTTC. Protein: CASSTAGIGANVLTF.

The chain links TRBV27 to TRBJ2-7, with D perhaps TRBD1 (5 bases). The DNA end is more similar to TRBJ2-5, so the J call may be wrong. Germline V gives CDR1 MNHEY, CDR2 SMNVEV (reference sequence). The length of the CDR3 is 15 residues. The CDR3: CASSQWGLVQETQYF. CDR3 DNA sequence: TGTGCCAGCAGCCAGTGGGGCCTAGTGCAAGAGACCCAGTACTTC.

This chain connects TRBV7-9 to TRBJ2-5; possibly TRBD1 for D (6 bases). The J call may be mistaken, given a closer DNA end match to TRBJ2-7. Germline V gene lookup returns CDR1 SEHNR and CDR2 FQNEAQ (reference sequence). This CDR3 comprises 13 residues. The CDR3 is CASSLEQGTEQYF. The CDR3 coding sequence is TGTGCCAGCAGCCTTGAACAGGGAACCGAGCAGTACTTC.

This chain connects TRBV20-1 to TRBJ2-2, with 8 positions matching TRBD1. The CDR3 sequence is 14 residues long. The germline CDR1 and CDR2 sequences are DFQATT and SNEGSKA (reference sequence). V shed 4 bases and J 7 bases; nucleotides not matched to a gene: 8. This chain's CDR3 is CSAIGQGASGELFF. The CDR3 DNA follows: TGCAGTGCTATTGGGCAGGGGGCTAGCGGGGAGCTGTTTTTT.